Reported below is one TCR beta chain. Its antigen is currently unknown. The data derive from a study of CD8+CD57+ T cells in acquired aplastic anemia. Study as a whole: Sorted CD4+ and CD8+ cells gave an average of around 3.3 ug of DNA.

Deletions cut 7 bases from V and 6 bases from J, with 16 bases between. There are 14 residues in the CDR3. CDR1 is SNHLY and CDR2 is FYNNEI in the germline V gene. Points from the study as a whole: Patients versus controls showed no significant CD8+ Simpson's diversity difference. Common to patients and controls were approximately 30 CD8+ CDR3 sequences.

Patients who underwent sequencing had shown CD8+CD57+ cell expansion by flow cytometry. Among the patients, none had received any therapy at the time of blood sampling. Genomic DNA served as template for TCR beta VDJ and CDR3 profiling. TCRdb processed the reads anew with MiXCR; each CDR3 protein has one entry. This table holds around 180,000 distinct CDR3 sequences, less than 60% found once. The gene calls are TRBV2 and TRBJ2-1, with unresolved D. Sequencing was done on a sample of sorted CD4+, CD8+, or CD8+CD57+ T cells (not recorded which) from PBMCs. The sequence came from a human donor with aplastic anemia. The CDR3 is CASTKGVVGNEQFF. CDR3 nucleotide sequence: TGTGCCAGCACCAAGGGCGTGGTGGGCAATGAGCAGTTCTTC. Combining the CDR3 with reference TRBV2 and TRBJ2-1 gives the whole variable domain EPEVTQTPSHQVTQMGQEVILRCVPISNHLYFYWYRQILGQKVEFLVSFYNNEISEKSEIFDDQFSVERPDGSNFTLKIRSTKLEDSAMYFCASTKGVVGNEQFFGPGTRLTVL.